This T cell receptor beta chain comes out of a study of cytomegalovirus exposure and HLA in healthy donors. With 60 Vbeta and 13 Jbeta primers, the PCR was carried out. This table comes from immunoSEQ multiplex PCR, and its TCRdb copy is limited to in-frame clones, with some not included. There are fewer than 150,000 clones in the sample, with 2.7% held by the top ten. Losses at the gene ends were 2 bases for V and 0 bases for J; bases not matched to a gene: 7. The CDR3 consists of 18 residues. The germline V gene has CDR1 SGHRS and CDR2 YFSETQ. J is TRBJ2-7 and V is TRBV5-1, with 14 bases identical to TRBD2. The sequence derives from a man aged 35-49 years in good health and CMV-seronegative. The specimen was PBMCs. The CDR3 region is CASSFTGLAGDTSYEQYF. Written as DNA, the CDR3 is TGCGCCAGCAGCTTCACGGGACTAGCGGGGGATACCTCCTACGAGCAGTACTTC.